This TCR beta chain stems from a study of post-analysis software for immune sequencing data. Study at large: The courses of disease that were included comprised relapsing-remitting, secondary progressive and progressive-relapsing multiple sclerosis.

Findings and limits, study-wide: With TRBV5-6, TRBV5-1 and TRBV20-1 included, about 5 TRBV segments were more frequent in patients than in controls.

Every TCR beta cDNA library bore unique molecular identifiers. TCRdb fed the PCR reads into MiXCR, producing one record per CDR3 protein. The data show hundreds of thousands of distinct CDR3 sequences, less than 35% seen once. The CDR3 has 14 residues. Germline V gives CDR1 MNHEY, CDR2 SVGEGT. With 2 bases clipped from V and 9 bases from J, the junction kept 10 bases outside the gene matches. This clonotype was counted between two and nine times. The antigen is unknown. This receptor was identified in a girl aged 5 to 17 with multiple sclerosis. Sequenced: blood. V usage is TRBV6-2 or TRBV6-3 and J usage is TRBJ2-7; 7 nucleotides line up with TRBD1. This chain's CDR3 is CASSYEGTVFGQYF. Written as DNA, the CDR3 is TGTGCCAGCAGTTACGAGGGGACAGTCTTCGGGCAGTACTTC.